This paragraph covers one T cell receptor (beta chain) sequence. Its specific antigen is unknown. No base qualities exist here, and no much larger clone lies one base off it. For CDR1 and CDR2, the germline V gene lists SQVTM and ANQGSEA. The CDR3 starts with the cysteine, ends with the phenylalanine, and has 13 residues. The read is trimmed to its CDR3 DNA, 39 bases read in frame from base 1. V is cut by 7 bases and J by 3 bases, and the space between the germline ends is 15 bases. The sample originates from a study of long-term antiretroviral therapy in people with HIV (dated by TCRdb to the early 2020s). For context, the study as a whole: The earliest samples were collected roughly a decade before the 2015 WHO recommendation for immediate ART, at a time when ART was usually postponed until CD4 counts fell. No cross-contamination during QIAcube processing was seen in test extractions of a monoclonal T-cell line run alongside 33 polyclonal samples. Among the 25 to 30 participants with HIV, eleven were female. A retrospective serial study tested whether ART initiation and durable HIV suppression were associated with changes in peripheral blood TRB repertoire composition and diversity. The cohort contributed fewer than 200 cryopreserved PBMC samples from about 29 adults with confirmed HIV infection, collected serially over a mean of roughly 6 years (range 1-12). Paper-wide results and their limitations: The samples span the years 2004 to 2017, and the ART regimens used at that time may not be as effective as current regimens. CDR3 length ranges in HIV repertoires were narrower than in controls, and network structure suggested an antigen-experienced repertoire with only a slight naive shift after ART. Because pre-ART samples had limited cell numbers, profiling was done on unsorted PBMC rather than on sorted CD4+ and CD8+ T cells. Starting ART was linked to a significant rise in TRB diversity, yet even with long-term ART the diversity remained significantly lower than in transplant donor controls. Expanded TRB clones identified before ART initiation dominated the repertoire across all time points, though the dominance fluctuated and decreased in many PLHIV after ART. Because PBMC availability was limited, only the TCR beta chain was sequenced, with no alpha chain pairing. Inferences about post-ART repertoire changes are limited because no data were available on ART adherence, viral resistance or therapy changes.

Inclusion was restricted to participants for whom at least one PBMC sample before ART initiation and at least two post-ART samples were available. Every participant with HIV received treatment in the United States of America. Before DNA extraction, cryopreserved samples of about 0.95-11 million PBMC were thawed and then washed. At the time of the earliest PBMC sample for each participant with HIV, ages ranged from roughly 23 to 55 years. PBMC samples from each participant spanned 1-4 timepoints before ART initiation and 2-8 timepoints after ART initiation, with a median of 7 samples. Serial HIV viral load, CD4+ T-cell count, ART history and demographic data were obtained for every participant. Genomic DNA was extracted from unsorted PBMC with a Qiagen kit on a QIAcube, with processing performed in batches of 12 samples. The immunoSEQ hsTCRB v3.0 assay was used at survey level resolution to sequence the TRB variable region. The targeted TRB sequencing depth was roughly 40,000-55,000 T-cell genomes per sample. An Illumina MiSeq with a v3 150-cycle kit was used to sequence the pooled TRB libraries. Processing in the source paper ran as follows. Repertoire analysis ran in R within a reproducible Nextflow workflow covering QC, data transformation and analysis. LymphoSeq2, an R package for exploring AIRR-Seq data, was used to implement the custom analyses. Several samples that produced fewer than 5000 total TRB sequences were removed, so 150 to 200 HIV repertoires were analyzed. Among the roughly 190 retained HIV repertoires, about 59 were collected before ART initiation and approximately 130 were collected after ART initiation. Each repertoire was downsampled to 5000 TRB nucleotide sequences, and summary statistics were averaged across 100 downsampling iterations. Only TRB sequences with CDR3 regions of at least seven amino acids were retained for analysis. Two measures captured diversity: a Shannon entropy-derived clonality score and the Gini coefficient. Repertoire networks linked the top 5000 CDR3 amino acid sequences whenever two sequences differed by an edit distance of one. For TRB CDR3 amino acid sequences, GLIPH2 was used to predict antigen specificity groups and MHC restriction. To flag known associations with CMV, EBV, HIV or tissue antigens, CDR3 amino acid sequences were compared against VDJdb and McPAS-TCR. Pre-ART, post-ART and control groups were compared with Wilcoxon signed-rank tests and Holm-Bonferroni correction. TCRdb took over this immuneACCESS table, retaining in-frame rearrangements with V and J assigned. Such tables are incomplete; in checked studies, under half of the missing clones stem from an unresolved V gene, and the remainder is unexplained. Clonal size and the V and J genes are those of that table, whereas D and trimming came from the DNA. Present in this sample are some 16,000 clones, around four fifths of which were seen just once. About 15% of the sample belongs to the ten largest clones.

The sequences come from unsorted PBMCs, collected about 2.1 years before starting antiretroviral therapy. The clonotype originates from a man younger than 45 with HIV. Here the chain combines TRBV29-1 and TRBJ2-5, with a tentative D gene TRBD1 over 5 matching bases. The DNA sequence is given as TGCAGCGCCGACAGTTGGAAGGAAGAGACCCAGTACTTC. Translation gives CSADSWKEETQYF.